The 12 T cell receptor beta chains below all came from one sample that was sequenced in a study of metastatic and nonmetastatic thyroid tumors. Thyroid surgery was performed in patients who had received no treatment beforehand. TCRdb reanalyzed the PCR reads via MiXCR. Among roughly 70,000 clones listed, around 20% were seen once. The material sequenced was blood. These receptor sequences come from a female donor with papillary thyroid cancer or a benign thyroid nodule (not recorded which). Some clones in this sample may be carry-over from other donors' samples.

This clone was counted a few times. The genes are TRBV12-3 or TRBV12-4 and TRBJ1-1, with a weak D call TRBD1 (5 bases). The CDR3 extends over 14 amino acids. The V and J ends lost 3 bases and 6 bases respectively, with 14 bases between them. CDR3 protein: CASSFGGTSSEAFF. The CDR3, as DNA: TGTGCCAGCAGTTTCGGGGGGACCTCTTCTGAAGCTTTCTTT.

This clone has a count of ten or more. V and J are TRBV11-2 and TRBJ2-7, with D possibly TRBD1 on 7 matching bases. The V gene lost 5 bases and the J gene lost 13 bases, with 21 bases spanning the gap. CDR3 size: 13 residues. Germline-derived CDR1 and CDR2 are SGHAT and FQNNGV. The CDR3, as DNA: TGTGCCAGCAGCCACATGCCGTGGGGGGACAGCTACTTC. Translating gives CASSHMPWGDSYF.

This clone was found many times. The CDR3, as DNA: TGCAGTGCTAGGGGGGCTAGCGGGATAGATACGCAGTATTTT. It specifies CSARGASGIDTQYF. The chain couples TRBV20-1 to TRBJ2-3, with 9 nucleotides matching TRBD2. Germline CDR1 reads DFQATT; CDR2 reads SNEGSKA (reference sequence). This CDR3 region has 14 residues. The trim removed 3 bases at V and 5 bases at J, leaving 6 bases unmatched.

This clone was seen ten or more times. The chain combines TRBV18 with TRBJ1-5; D is undetermined. The V end was cut by 5 bases, the J end by 5 bases, with 10 bases between. The V gene's germline CDR1 is KGHSH and CDR2 LQKENI. The CDR3 runs to 13 residues. The CDR3 here is CASSSSQDQPQHF. The CDR3, as DNA: TGTGCCAGCTCAAGCAGCCAGGATCAGCCCCAGCATTTT.

V gene TRBV20-1 combines with J gene TRBJ2-3; 10 bases line up with TRBD2. CDR1 is DFQATT and CDR2 is SNEGSKA in the germline V gene (reference sequence). V lost 5 bases to trimming and J lost 10 bases; unmatched junction nucleotides: 15. This CDR3 has 15 residues. The CDR3 DNA reads TGCAGTGCTCCTGATCCGAGCGGGAGGGGTCGATCGCAGTATTTT. This codes for CSAPDPSGRGRSQYF.

The chain recombines TRBV20-1 with TRBJ1-1, with D uncertain. Germline CDR1 and CDR2: DFQATT and SNEGSKA (reference sequence). V was trimmed by 2 bases and J by 1 base, leaving 11 bases between them. There are 14 residues in the CDR3. The CDR3 DNA reads as TGCAGTGCTAGAACTGGGGTATCGAACACTGAAGCTTTCTTT. Translation: CSARTGVSNTEAFF.

This clone was picked up a small number of times. This rearrangement joins TRBV6-2 or TRBV6-3 to TRBJ2-1; D uncertain. In germline, CDR1 is MNHEY, CDR2 SVGEGT. The CDR3 loop spans 16 amino acids. The V end lost 0 bases, the J end lost 5 bases, and 14 bases lay between the germline ends. The CDR3 spells CASSYSGSVYNNEQFF. DNA for the CDR3: TGTGCCAGCAGTTACTCGGGCTCTGTGTACAACAATGAGCAGTTCTTC.

This clone appeared many times. The rearrangement joins TRBV12-3 or TRBV12-4 to TRBJ2-3; 10 bases are shared with TRBD2. The V segment lost 5 bases and the J segment 4 bases; nucleotides outside the gene matches: 6. The CDR3 loop spans 15 amino acids. The CDR3 DNA is TGTGCCAGCAGTGGCCTAGCGGGAGTTGCAGATACGCAGTATTTT. It encodes CASSGLAGVADTQYF.

This clone was counted only a few times. Compared with germline, one end of the junction differs, possibly owing to a read error. The chain combines TRBV6-1 with TRBJ1-5; D call uncertain. CDR3 length: 12 amino acids. CDR1 is MNHNS and CDR2 is SASEGT in the germline V gene. The DNA of the CDR3 is TGTGCCAGCAGTCTAGGCAATCAGCCCCATCATTTT. The encoded protein is CASSLGNQPHHF.

This clone came up many times. The CDR3 here is CASLSGSKYNEQFF. As DNA, the CDR3 is TGTGCCAGCCTTAGCGGGAGTAAGTACAATGAGCAGTTCTTC. V gene TRBV12-3 or TRBV12-4 combines with J gene TRBJ2-1, with 9 nucleotides matching TRBD2. J was trimmed by 4 bases and V by 8 bases; bases with no gene match: 6. The CDR3 extends over 14 amino acids.

This clone was detected many times. V usage is TRBV20-1 and J usage is TRBJ2-3; 11 nucleotides agree with TRBD1. With 5 bases clipped from V and 4 bases from J, the junction kept 8 bases outside the gene matches. CDR3 length: 15 amino acids. Germline V gene data show CDR1 as DFQATT and CDR2 as SNEGSKA (reference sequence). The CDR3 nucleotides are TGCAGTGCTCCAAACCCGGGACAGGGGGCAGATACGCAGTATTTT. It specifies CSAPNPGQGADTQYF.

This clone was counted only a few times. The chain couples TRBV6-1 to TRBJ2-7; D is perhaps TRBD1 (6 bases). Trimming took off 7 bases at V and 6 bases at J, with 19 bases between the two ends. The germline V gene has CDR1 MNHNS and CDR2 SASEGT. The CDR3 covers 14 residues. CDR3 nucleotide sequence: TGTGCCAGCAAGGAAGGGGGACGGGGCGCCGAGCAGTACTTC. Translation: CASKEGGRGAEQYF.